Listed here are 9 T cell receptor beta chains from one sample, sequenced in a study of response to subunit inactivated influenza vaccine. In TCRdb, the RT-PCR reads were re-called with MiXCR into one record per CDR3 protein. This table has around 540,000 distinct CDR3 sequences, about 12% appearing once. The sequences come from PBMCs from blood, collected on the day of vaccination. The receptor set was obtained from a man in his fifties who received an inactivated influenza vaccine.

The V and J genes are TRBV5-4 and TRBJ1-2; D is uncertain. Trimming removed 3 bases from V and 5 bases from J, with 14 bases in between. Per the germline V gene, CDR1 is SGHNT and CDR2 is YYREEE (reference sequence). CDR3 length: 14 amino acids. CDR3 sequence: CASSYTENPYGYTF. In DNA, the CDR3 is TGTGCCAGCAGCTACACGGAGAACCCGTATGGCTACACCTTC.

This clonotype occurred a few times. The CDR3 loop is CASSESLGSGANVLTF. The CDR3 bases are TGTGCCAGCAGTGAATCTCTCGGCTCTGGGGCCAACGTCCTGACTTTC. The genes are TRBV6-1 and TRBJ2-6; no reliable D call. Trimming took 2 bases from V and 0 from J, leaving 8 bases between them. Per the germline V gene, CDR1 is MNHNS and CDR2 is SASEGT. The CDR3 length is 16 residues.

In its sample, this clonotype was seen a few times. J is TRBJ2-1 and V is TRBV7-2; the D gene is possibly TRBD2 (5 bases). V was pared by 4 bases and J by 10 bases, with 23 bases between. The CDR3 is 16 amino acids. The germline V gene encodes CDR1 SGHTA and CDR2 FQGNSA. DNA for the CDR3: TGTGCCAGCAGCTCACAATCCCGGGGTAACGGCGGGGAGCAGTTCTTC. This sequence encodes CASSSQSRGNGGEQFF.

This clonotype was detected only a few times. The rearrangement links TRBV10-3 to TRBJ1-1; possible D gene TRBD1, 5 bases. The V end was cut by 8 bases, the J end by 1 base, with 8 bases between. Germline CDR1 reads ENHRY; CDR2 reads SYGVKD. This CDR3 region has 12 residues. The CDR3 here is CAIGDGNTEAFF. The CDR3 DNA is TGTGCCATCGGGGACGGGAACACTGAAGCTTTCTTT.

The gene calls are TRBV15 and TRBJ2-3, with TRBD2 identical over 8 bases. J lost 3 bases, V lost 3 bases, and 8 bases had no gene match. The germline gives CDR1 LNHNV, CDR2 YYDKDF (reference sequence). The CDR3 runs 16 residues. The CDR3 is CATSSRTSRGTDTQYF. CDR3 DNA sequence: TGTGCCACCAGCAGCCGGACTAGCCGCGGTACAGATACGCAGTATTTT.

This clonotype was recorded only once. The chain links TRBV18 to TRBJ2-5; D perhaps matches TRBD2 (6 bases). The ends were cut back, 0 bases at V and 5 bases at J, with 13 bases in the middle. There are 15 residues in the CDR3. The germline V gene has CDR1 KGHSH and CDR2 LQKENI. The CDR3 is CASSPPSLASETQYF. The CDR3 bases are TGTGCCAGCTCACCACCTTCACTAGCTTCGGAGACCCAGTACTTC.

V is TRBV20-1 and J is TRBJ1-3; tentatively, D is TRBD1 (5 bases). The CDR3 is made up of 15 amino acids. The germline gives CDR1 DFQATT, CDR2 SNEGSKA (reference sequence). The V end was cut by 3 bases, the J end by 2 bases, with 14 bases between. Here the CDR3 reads CSASPGGTTGNTIYF. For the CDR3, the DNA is TGCAGTGCTAGTCCTGGCGGGACGACTGGAAACACCATATATTTT.

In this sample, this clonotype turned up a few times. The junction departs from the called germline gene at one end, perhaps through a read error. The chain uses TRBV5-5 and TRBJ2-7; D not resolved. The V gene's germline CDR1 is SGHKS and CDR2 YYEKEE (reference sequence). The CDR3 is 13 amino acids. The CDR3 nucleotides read TGTGCCATCAGCTTGGGCAGAACCTACGAGCAGTACTTC. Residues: CAISLGRTYEQYF.

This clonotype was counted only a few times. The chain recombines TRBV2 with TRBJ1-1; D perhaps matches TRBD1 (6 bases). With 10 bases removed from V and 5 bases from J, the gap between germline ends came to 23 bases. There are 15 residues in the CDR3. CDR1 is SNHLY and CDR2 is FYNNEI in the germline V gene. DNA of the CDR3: TGTGCCATCATGACGGGGGGCGAGGGAGAGACTGAAGCTTTCTTT. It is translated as CAIMTGGEGETEAFF.